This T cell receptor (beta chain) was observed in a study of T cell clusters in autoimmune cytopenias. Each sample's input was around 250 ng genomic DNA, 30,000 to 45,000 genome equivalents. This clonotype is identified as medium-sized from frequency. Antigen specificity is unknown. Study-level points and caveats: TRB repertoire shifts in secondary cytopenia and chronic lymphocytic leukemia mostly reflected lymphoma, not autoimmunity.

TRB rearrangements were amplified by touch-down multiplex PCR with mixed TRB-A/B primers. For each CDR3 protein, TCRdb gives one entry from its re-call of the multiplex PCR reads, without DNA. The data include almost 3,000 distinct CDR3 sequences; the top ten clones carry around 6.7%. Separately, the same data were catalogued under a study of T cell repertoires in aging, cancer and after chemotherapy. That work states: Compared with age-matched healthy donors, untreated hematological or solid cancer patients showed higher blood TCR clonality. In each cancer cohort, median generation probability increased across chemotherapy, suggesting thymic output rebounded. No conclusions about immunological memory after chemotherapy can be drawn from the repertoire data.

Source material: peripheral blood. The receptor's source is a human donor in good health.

CDR3: CASTLLGAYEQYF. J is TRBJ2-7 and V is TRBV7-9. Per the germline V gene, CDR1 is SEHNR and CDR2 is FQNEAQ (reference sequence). This CDR3 contains 13 residues.